These 26 T cell receptor beta chains came from one sample sequenced in a study of blood T cells in healthy people across ages. A J-beta primer mix and a sample-barcoded 5' primer were used in a second PCR of roughly 7 to 12 cycles. TCRdb re-called the 5' RACE reads with MiXCR, one entry per CDR3 protein. The table has more than 700,000 distinct CDR3 sequences, 46% seen once; the top ten hold around a sixth. Sequenced: blood. These TCRs come from a man aged 80 or over in good health.

This sequence joins TRBV10-3 and TRBJ2-3, with 7 bases matching TRBD1. J was trimmed by 5 bases and V by 7 bases; bases with no gene match: 9. Germline values: CDR1 ENHRY, CDR2 SYGVKD. The CDR3 has 14 amino acids. The CDR3 DNA is TGTGCCATCACCCCGGGACAGTCTTTAGATACGCAGTATTTT. This codes for CAITPGQSLDTQYF.

The genes are TRBV14 and TRBJ2-1; 9 bases fit TRBD1. Germline V gene lookup returns CDR1 SGHDN and CDR2 FVKESK. This CDR3 spans 18 amino acids. J lost 8 bases, V lost 5 bases, and 19 bases had no gene match. The CDR3: CASSSTLVGQGSVYEQFF. The CDR3, as DNA: TGTGCCAGCAGCTCCACCCTAGTAGGACAGGGGTCGGTATATGAGCAGTTCTTC.

This chain links TRBV9 with TRBJ2-3, with D maybe TRBD2 (6 bases). Trimming took off 0 bases at V and 0 bases at J, with 11 bases between the two ends. Germline V gene data show CDR1 as SGDLS and CDR2 as YYNGEE. This CDR3 has 16 residues. CDR3 nucleotides: TGTGCCAGCAGCGTAGGCGCGCGGGAAAGCACAGATACGCAGTATTTT. Protein sequence: CASSVGARESTDTQYF. The full variable domain, with the rest looked up from reference TRBV9 and TRBJ2-3, is DSGVTQTPKHLITATGQRVTLRCSPRSGDLSVYWYQQSLDQGLQFLIQYYNGEERAKGNILERFSAQQFPDLHSELNLSSLELGDSALYFCASSVGARESTDTQYFGPGTRLTVL.

A few counts support this clonotype. The chain couples TRBV25-1 to TRBJ2-1, with D uncertain. Trimming removed 4 bases at V and 9 bases at J, with 7 bases between. The germline V gene encodes CDR1 MGHDK and CDR2 SYGVNS. The CDR3 is 11 amino acids. The CDR3 region has the DNA TGTGCCAGCAGTGCGACTGTTGAGCAGTTCTTC. It yields the protein CASSATVEQFF.

This clonotype appeared a single time. This rearrangement joins TRBV2 to TRBJ2-5; D tentatively reads TRBD1 or TRBD2 (6 bases each). Germline loops: CDR1 SNHLY, CDR2 FYNNEI. The length of the CDR3 is 15 residues. With 2 bases removed from V and 5 bases from J, the gap between germline ends came to 15 bases. The CDR3 DNA sequence: TGTGCCAGCAGTGAACGGGGGCCCCTCACCGAGACCCAGTACTTC. This codes for CASSERGPLTETQYF.

The rearrangement uses TRBV29-1 and TRBJ2-4, with 11 bases lining up with TRBD1. The CDR3 is 14 amino acids. Germline assignment: CDR1 SQVTM and CDR2 ANQGSEA. V dropped 4 bases and J dropped 13; count of bases not matched to a gene: 12. The CDR3 here is CSVAGQGAVGEQYF. The CDR3 DNA sequence: TGCAGCGTTGCCGGACAGGGGGCCGTCGGAGAGCAGTACTTC.

The rearrangement links TRBV20-1 to TRBJ2-7, with D perhaps TRBD2 (5 bases). CDR1 is DFQATT, CDR2 SNEGSKA, per germline (reference sequence). The germline V and J ends were trimmed by 2 bases and 7 bases, with 18 bases remaining between them. This CDR3 is built from 14 residues. This CDR3 is CSARRSEKWEEQYF. CDR3 DNA sequence: TGCAGTGCTAGAAGGTCAGAGAAGTGGGAGGAGCAGTACTTC.

The V and J genes are TRBV11-2 and TRBJ2-7, with 8 bases matching TRBD2. The CDR3 is made up of 17 amino acids. The V segment lost 0 bases and the J segment 0 bases; nucleotides outside the gene matches: 7. Germline V gives CDR1 SGHAT, CDR2 FQNNGV. The CDR3 coding sequence is TGTGCCAGCAGCTTAGATCTGGGCGGGAGGCGCTCCTACGAGCAGTACTTC. This sequence encodes CASSLDLGGRRSYEQYF.

The V and J genes are TRBV13 and TRBJ2-3; 7 nucleotides agree with TRBD2. With 0 bases clipped from V and 2 bases from J, the junction kept 5 bases outside the gene matches. Germline V gene lookup returns CDR1 PRHDT and CDR2 FYEKMQ (reference sequence). The CDR3 has 16 residues. The CDR3 nucleotides read TGTGCCAGCAGCTTAGGTTCTAGCGGAAACACAGATACGCAGTATTTT. Amino acid sequence: CASSLGSSGNTDTQYF.

The V gene is TRBV20-1, the J gene TRBJ2-1; D is perhaps TRBD2 (5 bases). The CDR3 runs to 15 residues. V lost 0 bases and J lost 0, with 9 bases in between. Germline V gene sequence: CDR1 DFQATT, CDR2 SNEGSKA (reference sequence). The CDR3 protein is CSARDDTSSYNEQFF. The CDR3 DNA reads TGCAGTGCTAGAGATGACACTAGCTCCTACAATGAGCAGTTCTTC.

V usage is TRBV6-6 and J usage is TRBJ2-3; D possibly corresponds to TRBD2 (6 bases). The V gene's germline CDR1 is MNHNY and CDR2 SVGAGI (reference sequence). The CDR3 has 13 residues. Deletions cut 8 bases from V and 2 bases from J, with 11 bases between. CDR3 protein: CASGGAFTDTQYF. DNA of the CDR3: TGTGCCAGCGGAGGGGCTTTCACAGATACGCAGTATTTT.

J is TRBJ2-3 and V is TRBV7-2, with 13 bases lining up with TRBD2. The CDR3 spans 15 residues. The trim removed 6 bases at V and 3 bases at J, leaving 3 bases unmatched. Germline CDR1 is SGHTA and CDR2 is FQGNSA. The CDR3 sequence is CASRSTSGRTDTQYF. The CDR3 nucleotides are TGTGCCAGCAGGTCGACTAGCGGGAGGACAGATACGCAGTATTTT. The whole variable domain, filled in from reference TRBV7-2 and TRBJ2-3, reads GAGVSQSPSNKVTEKGKDVELRCDPISGHTALYWYRQSLGQGLEFLIYFQGNSAPDKSGLPSDRFSAERTGGSVSTLTIQRTQQEDSAVYLCASRSTSGRTDTQYFGPGTRLTVL.

This clonotype was counted a few times. The V call is TRBV20-1, the J call TRBJ2-4, with a weak D call TRBD2 (5 bases). The CDR3 contains 14 residues. Germline assignment: CDR1 DFQATT and CDR2 SNEGSKA (reference sequence). V was cut by 6 bases and J by 1 base, with 13 bases left in between. The CDR3 DNA reads as TGCAGTGCCCCCTCCCGGGGTGCCAAAAACATTCAGTACTTC. This translates into CSAPSRGAKNIQYF.

This CDR3 reads CASSPSGTRPQHF. The CDR3 DNA follows: TGTGCCAGCAGCCCCTCAGGGACTCGGCCCCAGCATTTT. The chain employs TRBV7-9 and TRBJ1-5; D might be TRBD1 (5 bases). The germline V gene has CDR1 SEHNR and CDR2 FQNEAQ (reference sequence). V was clipped by 5 bases and J by 9 bases, with 14 bases between them. The CDR3 extends over 13 amino acids.

The chain employs TRBV20-1 and TRBJ2-7, with a weak D call TRBD2 (5 bases). Germline CDR1 is DFQATT and CDR2 is SNEGSKA (reference sequence). The CDR3 totals 13 residues. Trimming left V 6 bases short and J 4 bases short, with 16 bases between. The CDR3 sequence is CSAGPSGAYEQYF. The DNA of the CDR3 is TGCAGTGCCGGCCCCAGCGGAGCATACGAGCAGTACTTC.

This clonotype was observed at least ten times. This rearrangement joins TRBV29-1 to TRBJ2-3, with TRBD2 matching 8 bases. Germline lookup yields CDR1 SQVTM and CDR2 ANQGSEA. The J segment lost 2 bases and the V segment lost 5 bases, leaving 3 bases of the junction unmatched. The CDR3 sequence is 13 residues long. This CDR3 is CSVPAGATDTQYF. DNA for the CDR3: TGCAGCGTTCCAGCGGGGGCCACAGATACGCAGTATTTT.

This clonotype has a count of ten or more. The rearrangement links TRBV15 to TRBJ2-5; D remains unclear. The V end lost 5 bases, the J end lost 4 bases, and 11 bases lay between the germline ends. The CDR3 consists of 13 residues. Germline values: CDR1 LNHNV, CDR2 YYDKDF (reference sequence). The CDR3, as DNA: TGTGCCACCAGCTCAGAGATACCAGAGACCCAGTACTTC. This translates into CATSSEIPETQYF.

This chain connects TRBV7-2 to TRBJ1-2; D is unclear. V dropped 3 bases and J dropped 8 bases, with 10 bases sitting between them. Germline CDR1 SGHTA, CDR2 FQGNSA. The CDR3 consists of 12 residues. CDR3 in amino acids: CASSLENSGYTF. CDR3 DNA: TGTGCCAGCAGCTTGGAAAATAGCGGCTACACCTTC.

This rearrangement joins TRBV9 to TRBJ2-3; the D is unclear. CDR1 and CDR2 (germline): SGDLS, YYNGEE. V lost 3 bases and J 6 bases, leaving 11 bases between the germline ends. The CDR3 is 13 amino acids. This CDR3 is CASSASNWDTQYF. In DNA form, the CDR3 reads TGTGCCAGCAGCGCCTCAAACTGGGATACGCAGTATTTT.

The CDR3 coding sequence is TGTGCCAGCAGCCAAGGTTCGAGGACAGACGGTGAGCAGTTCTTC. Translating gives CASSQGSRTDGEQFF. The chain recombines TRBV4-2 with TRBJ2-1; the D gene is possibly TRBD1 (6 bases). The CDR3 loop spans 15 amino acids. Between the trimmed V and J ends, which lost 1 base and 9 bases, there was a span of 16 bases. Germline CDR1 and CDR2: LGHNA and YNFKEQ.

This clonotype has a single count. V and J are TRBV6-1 and TRBJ2-5, with a possible D match to TRBD1 (5 bases). CDR1 MNHNS and CDR2 SASEGT come from the germline V gene. V was clipped by 2 bases and J by 5 bases, with 12 bases between them. This CDR3 spans 14 amino acids. CDR3 sequence (DNA): TGTGCCAGCAGTGAAAAGGCAGGGTTTGAGACCCAGTACTTC. Amino acids: CASSEKAGFETQYF.

This clonotype turned up a few times. The chain carries TRBV5-4 and TRBJ2-1, with 7 bases matching TRBD2. Germline V lookup: CDR1 SGHNT, CDR2 YYREEE (reference sequence). The ends lost 4 bases at V and 6 bases at J; junction bases unmatched: 7. This CDR3 comprises 14 residues. The CDR3 here is CASSRPGGINEQFF. CDR3 sequence (DNA): TGTGCCAGCAGCCGACCGGGGGGTATCAATGAGCAGTTCTTC.

The chain is built from TRBV6-5 and TRBJ2-7, with TRBD2 as a possible D gene (5 bases). The CDR3 loop spans 17 amino acids. Trimming took 0 bases from V and 2 from J, leaving 17 bases between them. The V gene's germline CDR1 is MNHEY and CDR2 SVGAGI. The CDR3 loop reads CASSYSTGNSWAYEQYF. The CDR3 DNA is TGTGCCAGCAGTTACTCGACGGGGAACAGTTGGGCCTACGAGCAGTACTTC.

The V gene is TRBV12-3 or TRBV12-4, the J gene TRBJ2-3; TRBD1 is a possible D gene (6 bases). The V and J ends lost 2 bases and 7 bases respectively, with 16 bases between them. This CDR3 contains 15 residues. The CDR3 bases are TGTGCCAGCAGTTTAAGTTCCCAGGGACAATATACGCAGTATTTT. It yields the protein CASSLSSQGQYTQYF.

This clonotype was counted only a few times. V usage is TRBV5-1 and J usage is TRBJ2-1, with D possibly being TRBD1 or TRBD2 (6 bases each). TRBJ2-7 explains the end of the DNA better; the J call may be wrong. CDR3 length: 16 residues. CDR1 is SGHRS and CDR2 is YFSETQ in the germline V gene. This CDR3 is CASSLWDGGGYNEQYF. CDR3 in DNA: TGCGCCAGCAGCTTATGGGACGGAGGGGGTTACAATGAGCAGTACTTC.

The rearrangement links TRBV7-3 to TRBJ2-7; no reliable D call. CDR1 SGHTA and CDR2 FQGTGA come from the germline V gene. V lost 4 bases to trimming and J lost 6 bases, with 13 bases between them. This CDR3 is 13 amino acids long. CDR3 nucleotide sequence: TGTGCCAGCAGCTCCTTGGGGTCATCCGAGCAGTACTTC. It translates to CASSSLGSSEQYF.